This TCR beta chain appears in the sequencing data of a study of response to subunit inactivated influenza vaccine (dated by TCRdb to 2016 to 2019). For the wider study: The study used deep quantitative T cell receptor repertoire profiling to track responses to a trivalent subunit inactivated influenza vaccine. Paper-wide results and their limitations: The authors suggested that each seasonal influenza vaccination may recruit only a limited number of new T cells.

Many counts were recorded for this clonotype. The target of this receptor is not known. No base qualities exist here, and no much larger clone lies one base off it. Here V drops 3 bases and J drops 2 bases, and the junction holds 4 bases not matched to any gene. Per the germline V gene, SGHRS is the CDR1 and YFSETQ is the CDR2. The CDR3 runs 14 amino acids, cysteine and phenylalanine included. CDR3 DNA is the only sequence kept; it has 42 bases, read in frame from the first base. Library preparation was by RT-PCR. The data were produced on an Illumina HiSeq 2500. The public reads were reanalyzed by TCRdb: fastp trimming at Q25, MiXCR alignment, in-frame beta chains only. Identical CDR3 proteins give one entry, which carries the most common genes and DNA. Across this sample there are more than 150,000 distinct CDR3 sequences, with roughly 8.7% seen only once. Clones ranked in the top ten supply about a tenth of the sample.

The rearranged segments are TRBV5-1 and TRBJ1-1, and 7 junctional nucleotides match TRBD1. The sequenced sample was non-naive T cells sorted from PBMCs, obtained on the day of vaccination. This sample's cell subset or site label indicates: memory T cell fraction. The clonotype comes from a man in his fifties or sixties who received an inactivated influenza vaccine. Donor details come from another sample of the same person, matched by shared clones. The CDR3 region has the sequence CASSSQGQNTEAFF. In nucleotides, the sequence is TGCGCCAGCAGCTCACAGGGGCAAAACACTGAAGCTTTCTTT.